A single T cell receptor (beta chain) is shown here with its context. Its antigen is currently unknown. Germline V gene lookup returns CDR1 DFQATT and CDR2 SNEGSKA (reference sequence). The CDR3 totals 16 residues. The sample originates from a study of blood T cells in healthy people across ages. General study results and limits: TCR beta diversity was tightly associated with the proportion of naive T cells.

For the second PCR, which ran for about 6 to 11 cycles, a sample-barcoded 5' primer and a J-beta primer mix were used. Tags on each cDNA molecule came from a template-switch adaptor with 12 random nucleotides. TCRdb independently ran MiXCR on the 5' RACE reads; one entry per CDR3 protein. The sample contains about 1.1 million distinct CDR3 sequences, 35% to 45% of which appear only once. Collection of roughly 9.8 milliliters of peripheral blood was performed for each donor. Isolation per sample recovered at least 7 million PBMCs. The rearrangement uses TRBV20-1 and TRBJ2-1, with 15 bases lining up with TRBD2. The J call is doubtful: the DNA matches TRBJ2-7 better. The sample taken for sequencing was blood. This clonotype was obtained from a man aged 18 to 29 in good health. CDR3 coding DNA: TGCAGTGCTCAGGGACTAGCGGGGGGCACATACAATGAGCAGTACTTC. It specifies CSAQGLAGGTYNEQYF.